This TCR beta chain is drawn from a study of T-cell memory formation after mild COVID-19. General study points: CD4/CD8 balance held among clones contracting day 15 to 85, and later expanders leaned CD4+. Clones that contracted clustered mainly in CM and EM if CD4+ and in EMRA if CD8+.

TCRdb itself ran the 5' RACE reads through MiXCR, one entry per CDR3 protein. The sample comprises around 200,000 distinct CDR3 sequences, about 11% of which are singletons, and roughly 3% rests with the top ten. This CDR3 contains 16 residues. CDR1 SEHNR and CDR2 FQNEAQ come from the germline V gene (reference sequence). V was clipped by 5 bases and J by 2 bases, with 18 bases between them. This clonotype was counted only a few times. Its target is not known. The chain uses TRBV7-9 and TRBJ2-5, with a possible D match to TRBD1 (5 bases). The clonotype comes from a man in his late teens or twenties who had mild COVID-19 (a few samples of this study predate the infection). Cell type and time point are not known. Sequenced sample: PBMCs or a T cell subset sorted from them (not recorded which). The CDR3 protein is CASSPDRSSDQETQYF. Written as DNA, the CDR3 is TGTGCCAGCAGCCCTGACAGATCATCGGATCAAGAGACCCAGTACTTC. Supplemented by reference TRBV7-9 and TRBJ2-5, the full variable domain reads DTGVSQNPRHKITKRGQNVTFRCDPISEHNRLYWYRQTLGQGPEFLTYFQNEAQLEKSRLLSDRFSAERPKGSFSTLEIQRTEQGDSAMYLCASSPDRSSDQETQYFGPGTRLLVL.